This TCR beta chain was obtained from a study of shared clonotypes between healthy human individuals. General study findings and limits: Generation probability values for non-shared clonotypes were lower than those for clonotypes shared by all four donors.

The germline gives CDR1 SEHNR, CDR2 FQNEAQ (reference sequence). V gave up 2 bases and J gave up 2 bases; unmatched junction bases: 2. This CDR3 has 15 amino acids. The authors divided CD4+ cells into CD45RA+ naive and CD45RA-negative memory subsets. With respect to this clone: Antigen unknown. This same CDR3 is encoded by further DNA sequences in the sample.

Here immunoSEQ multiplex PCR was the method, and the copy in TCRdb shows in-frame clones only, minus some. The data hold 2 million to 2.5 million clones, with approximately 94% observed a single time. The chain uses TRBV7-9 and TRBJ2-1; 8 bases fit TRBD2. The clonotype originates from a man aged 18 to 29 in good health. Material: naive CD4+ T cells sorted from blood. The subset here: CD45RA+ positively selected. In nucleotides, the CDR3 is TGTGCCAGCAGCTTAAGCGGGGGCGCCTACAATGAGCAGTTCTTC. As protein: CASSLSGGAYNEQFF. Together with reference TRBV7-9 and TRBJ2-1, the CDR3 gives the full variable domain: DTGVSQNPRHKITKRGQNVTFRCDPISEHNRLYWYRQTLGQGPEFLTYFQNEAQLEKSRLLSDRFSAERPKGSFSTLEIQRTEQGDSAMYLCASSLSGGAYNEQFFGPGTRLTVL.